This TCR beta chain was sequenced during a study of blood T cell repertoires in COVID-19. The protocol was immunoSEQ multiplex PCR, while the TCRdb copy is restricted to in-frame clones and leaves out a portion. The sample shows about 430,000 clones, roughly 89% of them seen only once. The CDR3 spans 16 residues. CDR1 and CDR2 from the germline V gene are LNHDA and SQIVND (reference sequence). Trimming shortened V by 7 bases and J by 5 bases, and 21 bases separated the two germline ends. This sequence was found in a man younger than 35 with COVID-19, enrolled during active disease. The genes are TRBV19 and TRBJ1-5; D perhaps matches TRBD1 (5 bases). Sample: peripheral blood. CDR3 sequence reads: CASTTESRTFYQPQHF. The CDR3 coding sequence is TGTGCCAGTACCACTGAGAGTCGGACATTCTATCAGCCCCAGCATTTT.